Below, one T cell receptor beta chain is given with its context. Clones were read by immunoSEQ multiplex PCR, and TCRdb kept only the in-frame ones, dropping some. Here the sample spans approximately 33,000 clones, approximately 90% being singletons. The source of the sample is a study of PD-1 and CTLA-4 blockade in melanoma. Trimming removed 5 bases at V and 0 bases at J, with 11 bases between. Germline assignment: CDR1 SGHTA and CDR2 FQGTGA. The CDR3 length is 14 residues. V is TRBV7-3 and J is TRBJ2-7, with D tentatively TRBD1 (5 bases). The clonotype originates from a human donor with melanoma. Sequencing used CD8+ T cells from peripheral blood, obtained from a patient given anti-PD-1 treatment. Here the CDR3 reads CASSPQGGSYEQYF. CDR3 DNA: TGTGCCAGCAGCCCCCAGGGTGGCTCCTACGAGCAGTACTTC.